Each of the 14 T cell receptor beta chains below was sequenced from the same sample in a study of shared T cell receptors in the human thymus. Profiled with immunoSEQ multiplex PCR; TCRdb holds only in-frame clones, not every one. The data hold about 660,000 clones, with around 87% observed a single time. These data were also reused for a study on human thymus T cells.

The sample taken for sequencing was thymocytes. All receptors come from a boy younger than two with a congenital heart defect.

This clone was recorded only once. The chain carries TRBV5-6 and TRBJ2-5; the match to TRBD1 covers 10 bases. Germline assignment: CDR1 SGHDT and CDR2 YYEEEE. The CDR3 sequence is 15 residues long. Germline trimming cut 5 bases from V and 5 bases from J; bases unmatched to any gene: 9. This CDR3 is CASSVPDRGRETQYF. The CDR3 DNA follows: TGTGCCAGCAGTGTACCGGACAGGGGGAGGGAGACCCAGTACTTC.

This clone has just one count. The chain employs TRBV4-1 and TRBJ2-3; a possible D gene is TRBD2 (6 bases). The CDR3 sequence is 16 residues long. The V gene's germline CDR1 is MGHRA and CDR2 YSYEKL. Trimming stripped 5 bases from V and 0 bases from J, with 15 bases between. CDR3 coding DNA: TGCGCCAGCAGCATGATCGGGACTTTGAGCACAGATACGCAGTATTTT. This gives the protein CASSMIGTLSTDTQYF.

CDR3 nucleotide sequence: TGTGCCAGCAGCTCCCGACTGGGTGGAAACACCATATATTTT. It is translated as CASSSRLGGNTIYF. The chain employs TRBV7-8 and TRBJ1-3; D remains unclear. The CDR3 is 14 residues long. The germline V and J ends were trimmed by 4 bases and 3 bases, with 10 bases remaining between them. Germline lookup yields CDR1 SGHVS and CDR2 FQNEAQ.

The chain uses TRBV4-3 and TRBJ2-7, with a weak D call TRBD1 (5 bases). The V and J ends lost 1 base and 4 bases respectively, with 14 bases between them. CDR3 length: 15 amino acids. Germline loops: CDR1 LGHNA, CDR2 YSLEER. DNA for the CDR3: TGCGCCAGCAGCCAAGTTAAGGGGAAGGAATACGAGCAGTACTTC. It encodes CASSQVKGKEYEQYF.

The chain combines TRBV12-2 with TRBJ2-1; TRBD2, the table's D call, lacks a check against the DNA. TRBV12-2 is a known pseudogene. There are 15 residues in the CDR3. In DNA, the CDR3 is TGTGCAAGTCGCTGCGGACTAGCGGGAATCAATGAGCAGTTCTTC. This sequence encodes CASRCGLAGINEQFF.

J is TRBJ1-4 and V is TRBV19; D ambiguous. Germline V lookup: CDR1 LNHDA, CDR2 SQIVND (reference sequence). The V end was cut by 4 bases, the J end by 9 bases, with 18 bases between. The CDR3 extends over 15 amino acids. The CDR3 sequence: CASSTLDGSRKKLFF. As DNA, the CDR3 is TGTGCCAGTAGTACCCTAGACGGTTCAAGGAAAAAACTGTTTTTT.

The V gene is TRBV14, the J gene TRBJ2-7; the D gene is possibly TRBD2 (5 bases). V gave up 4 bases and J gave up 0 bases, with 19 bases separating them. The CDR3 has 17 amino acids. In germline, CDR1 is SGHDN, CDR2 FVKESK. DNA of the CDR3: TGTGCCAGCAGCCCCCGGCGGGTAGCCCAAAGCTCCTACGAGCAGTACTTC. Translated, it gives CASSPRRVAQSSYEQYF.

The gene calls are TRBV6-4 and TRBJ2-7; TRBD2 agrees at 7 bases. CDR1 MRHNA and CDR2 SNTAGT come from the germline V gene. This CDR3 comprises 16 residues. V shed 2 bases and J 4 bases; nucleotides not matched to a gene: 11. CDR3 sequence (DNA): TGTGCCAGCAGTGACCCGACCCCTAGCGGATCTTACGAGCAGTACTTC. Its protein product is CASSDPTPSGSYEQYF.

The V call is TRBV6-1, the J call TRBJ1-2; D uncertain. Trimming took 3 bases from V and 8 from J, leaving 22 bases between them. This CDR3 contains 16 residues. From germline, CDR1 is MNHNS and CDR2 SASEGT. Here the CDR3 reads CASSDPPRTPPRGYTF. For the CDR3, the DNA is TGTGCCAGCAGTGACCCCCCTCGGACTCCGCCGAGGGGCTACACCTTC.

This clone was seen just once. The chain carries TRBV4-3 and TRBJ2-3; 8 positions match TRBD2. V gave up 0 bases and J gave up 4 bases; unmatched junction bases: 9. Looked up from germline, CDR1 is LGHNA and CDR2 is YSLEER. This CDR3 comprises 17 residues. DNA of the CDR3: TGCGCCAGCAGCCAAGATCGAAGCGGGAGCTCCCCAGATACGCAGTATTTT. It yields the protein CASSQDRSGSSPDTQYF.

In this sample, this clone turned up once. The chain is built from TRBV19 and TRBJ2-7; TRBD1 aligns across 8 bases. CDR3 length equals 18 residues. The germline V gene has CDR1 LNHDA and CDR2 SQIVND (reference sequence). V lost 6 bases and J lost 2; bases outside the gene matches: 18. CDR3 in DNA: TGTGCCAGTAGCGATGCCAGGCCAGGGGGCGATCACCCCTACGAGCAGTACTTC. Residues: CASSDARPGGDHPYEQYF.

V is TRBV5-4 and J is TRBJ2-3; TRBD2 agrees at 12 bases. The trim removed 3 bases at V and 1 base at J, leaving 9 bases unmatched. CDR1 SGHNT and CDR2 YYREEE come from the germline V gene (reference sequence). The CDR3 is made up of 18 amino acids. CDR3 DNA sequence: TGTGCCAGCAGCTCGAGACTAGCGGGAGTAGGTGGCACAGATACGCAGTATTTT. It is translated as CASSSRLAGVGGTDTQYF.

The chain links TRBV9 to TRBJ2-5, with TRBD2 as a possible D gene (7 bases). The CDR3 loop spans 17 amino acids. V was cut by 2 bases and J by 5 bases, with 22 bases left in between. CDR1 and CDR2 (germline): SGDLS, YYNGEE. The DNA of the CDR3 is TGTGCCAGCAGCGTCCACCCTAGCGGAGGGGGGGTGGAGACCCAGTACTTC. Amino acids: CASSVHPSGGGVETQYF.

The chain links TRBV9 to TRBJ2-5, with 7 nucleotides matching TRBD2. This CDR3 is 17 amino acids long. The germline V gene encodes CDR1 SGDLS and CDR2 YYNGEE. The V segment lost 4 bases and the J segment 6 bases; nucleotides outside the gene matches: 18. The CDR3 loop is CASSPAGPSGVRKTQYF. CDR3 sequence (DNA): TGTGCCAGCAGCCCGGCCGGTCCCAGCGGGGTGAGAAAGACCCAGTACTTC.